The clone carrying this TCR beta chain appeared a few times. At one end, the junction sequence differs from germline, possibly due to a read error. This sample was included in a study of blood T cells in healthy people across ages. A sample-barcoded 5' primer and a J-beta primer mix were used in a second PCR of about 7 to 11 cycles. TCRdb re-called the 5' RACE reads through MiXCR, storing one row per CDR3 protein. Of around 280,000 distinct CDR3 sequences listed, around 30% are singletons. The CDR3 length is 18 residues. Germline V gene lookup returns CDR1 SSHAT and CDR2 FNYEAQ (reference sequence). Total RNA extracted from each sample amounted to at least 5.5 micrograms.

This receptor was taken from a woman aged 70 to 79 in good health. Sequencing input: blood. V and J are TRBV7-7 and TRBJ2-6; no definite D call. The CDR3 reads CASSSDPPGVSGANVLTF. The CDR3 DNA is TGTGCTAGCAGCTCGGACCCCCCCGGAGTCTCTGGGGCCAACGTCCTGACTTTC.